The T cell receptor beta chain under discussion was sequenced for a study of post-analysis software for immune sequencing data. Study results and limitations: Same-batch samples co-clustered strongly by F measure. Normalized Chao1 diversity was significantly lower in multiple sclerosis patients than in controls. Among a few TRBV segments more frequent in patients than controls were TRBV5-6, TRBV5-1 and TRBV20-1.

V shed 9 bases and J shed 7 bases, with 19 bases lying between them. The CDR3 runs 14 residues. CDR1 and CDR2 (germline): KGHSH, LQKENI. TCR beta cDNA libraries had unique molecular identifiers. TCRdb processed the PCR reads anew with MiXCR; each CDR3 protein has one entry. Counted here are roughly 430,000 distinct CDR3 sequences, 30% to 40% occurring once; the ten biggest clones make up 7.6%. Comments on this clonotype: No antigen is known for it.

The sequence came from a girl aged 2-15 years with multiple sclerosis. J is TRBJ2-1 and V is TRBV18; D possibly corresponds to TRBD2 (6 bases). Sequenced: blood. The CDR3 region is CASLPTRGANEQFF. The CDR3 region has the DNA TGTGCCAGTCTCCCGACGCGCGGGGCTAATGAGCAGTTCTTC.